These T cell receptor beta chains were read from a single sample in a study of blood T cell repertoires in COVID-19. This table comes from immunoSEQ multiplex PCR, and its TCRdb copy is limited to in-frame clones, with some not included. The sample lists 250,000 to 300,000 clones; 70% to 90% were seen once. The sequenced material came from PBMCs or T cells enriched from blood (not recorded which). The source of these receptors is a woman aged 25 to 39 who had recovered from COVID-19. Both conserved end residues are part of each CDR3. The D gene is left open where the match is weak. The size field is filled for only some rows; it gives once, few, many or a size class.

cdr3_nt	cdr3_aa	clone_size	j_call	d_call	v_call
TGCGCCAGCAGCCAAGATAGGCTAGGGGGAGATACGCAGTATTTT	CASSQDRLGGDTQYF	NA	TRBJ2-3	NA	TRBV4-1
TGTGCCAGCAGCTTGGGTGGGGGGATTCAGCCCCAGCATTTT	CASSLGGGIQPQHF	NA	TRBJ1-5	NA	TRBV5-6
TGTGCCAGCACCTTCAGGGGTAATTCACCCCTCCACTTT	CASTFRGNSPLHF	NA	TRBJ1-6	NA	TRBV28
TGTGCCAGCTCGCCTGGGACAGCCAACGGTTATGGCTACACCTTC	CASSPGTANGYGYTF	NA	TRBJ1-2	TRBD1	TRBV18
TGTGCCAGTAGTATAAGGGGACTAGCGGGAGGAGGTAATGAGCAGTTCTTC	CASSIRGLAGGGNEQFF	few	TRBJ2-1	TRBD2	TRBV19
TGTGCCAGCAGCTTAGGTGGGGCCCACACTGAAGCTTTCTTT	CASSLGGAHTEAFF	NA	TRBJ1-1	NA	TRBV7-6
TGTGCCAGCAGGGCCGGGACTAGCGGGAGCACGGAGACCCAGTACTTC	CASRAGTSGSTETQYF	NA	TRBJ2-5	TRBD2	TRBV7-9
TGTGCCAGCAGTTTATTATCCGGTGGAGCCTACAATGAGCAGTTCTTC	CASSLLSGGAYNEQFF	NA	TRBJ2-1	NA	TRBV27
TGTGCCAGCAGCTTGGAGGCGGGCGCCGAGCAGTACTTC	CASSLEAGAEQYF	once	TRBJ2-7	NA	TRBV5-4
TGTGCCACCAGCCCGGAGACAGGGACCCGGCCCCAGCATTTT	CATSPETGTRPQHF	NA	TRBJ1-5	TRBD1	TRBV15
TGTGCCAGTAGTATAGCGGAAAGGGGATTCCTGATGAACACTGAAGCTTTCTTT	CASSIAERGFLMNTEAFF	NA	TRBJ1-1	NA	TRBV19
TGCGCCAGCCAAGGGGTCTTCTCCTACGAGCAGTACTTC	CASQGVFSYEQYF	once	TRBJ2-7	NA	TRBV5-1
TGTGCCAGCAGTCCGGGGACAGTCGCCACTAATTCACCCCTCCACTTT	CASSPGTVATNSPLHF	once	TRBJ1-6	TRBD1	TRBV28
TGTGCCAGCAGCCGGAGACTAGCCCTTGAGCAGTTCTTC	CASSRRLALEQFF	NA	TRBJ2-1	TRBD2	TRBV27
TGCGCCAGTTGTTTCAGGGTTTCCGGAAACACCATATATTTT	CASCFRVSGNTIYF	once	TRBJ1-3	NA	TRBV5-1
TGTGCCAGCAGCTCCGGACAGACTGAAGCTTTCTTT	CASSSGQTEAFF	NA	TRBJ1-1	NA	TRBV5-6
TGTGCCAGCAGTGACAGGACAGGACAGGGACTCTATGGCTACACCTTC	CASSDRTGQGLYGYTF	NA	TRBJ1-2	TRBD1	TRBV6-1
TGTGCCAGCAGCTTGGGCCAGATCTATGGCTACACCTTC	CASSLGQIYGYTF	NA	TRBJ1-2	NA	TRBV5-6
TGTGCCAGCAGCTTACCGGGGGTAAATGGCTACACCTTC	CASSLPGVNGYTF	NA	TRBJ1-2	NA	TRBV11-3
TGTGCCAGCAGAGCTACAGGTCTTGACTATGGCTACACCTTC	CASRATGLDYGYTF	NA	TRBJ1-2	NA	TRBV6-5
TGTGCCAGCAGCATCCTGAGGGACAGTGTCTTGGAAGGCTATGGCTACACCTTC	CASSILRDSVLEGYGYTF	NA	TRBJ1-2	TRBD1	TRBV6-2/TRBV6-3
TGTGCCAGCAGCGTACCGACTAGGCTAAGCACAGATACGCAGTATTTT	CASSVPTRLSTDTQYF	NA	TRBJ2-3	NA	TRBV9
TGTGCCAGCAGTGCCCCCAGAACCGGGACAGGGATATCTGGAAACACCATATATTTT	CASSAPRTGTGISGNTIYF	NA	TRBJ1-3	TRBD1	TRBV6-4
TGTGCCAGCAGTTTAGGAAGTTCTACTGGCTACACCTTC	CASSLGSSTGYTF	NA	TRBJ1-2	NA	TRBV12-3/TRBV12-4